These 7 T cell receptor beta chains share one sample of origin, sequenced in a study of technical replicates of blood from several donors. Sequencing used immunoSEQ multiplex PCR; TCRdb keeps in-frame clones, though not all of them. This sample has roughly 79,000 clones, with under 96% found just once. The sequenced sample was T cells isolated from PBMCs. These receptors were collected from a human donor in good health.

This chain joins TRBV9 and TRBJ2-7, with D perhaps matching TRBD1 (5 bases). The V end was cut by 1 base, the J end by 3 bases, with 20 bases between. This CDR3 region has 17 residues. From germline, CDR1 is SGDLS and CDR2 YYNGEE. CDR3 sequence reads: CASSVSARQPYHYEQYF. Written as DNA, the CDR3 is TGTGCCAGCAGCGTATCCGCCAGACAGCCGTATCACTACGAGCAGTACTTC.

The chain joins TRBV11-1 to TRBJ1-1; no reliable D call. From germline, CDR1 is SGHAT and CDR2 FQDESV (reference sequence). V was trimmed by 3 bases and J by 0 bases, leaving 5 bases between them. The CDR3 loop spans 13 amino acids. The chain's CDR3 is CASSFEMNTEAFF. The CDR3 nucleotides read TGTGCCAGCAGCTTTGAGATGAACACTGAAGCTTTCTTT.

Worth noting for this clone: The sample holds other DNA sequences that translate to the same CDR3. DNA for the CDR3: TGTGCCAGCAGTTTCTCTAGCTCCTACGAGCAGTACTTC. It translates to CASSFSSSYEQYF. This chain connects TRBV27 to TRBJ2-7; D remains unclear. With 3 bases removed from V and 0 bases from J, the gap between germline ends came to 6 bases. The germline CDR1 and CDR2 sequences are MNHEY and SMNVEV (reference sequence). This CDR3 region has 13 residues.

The V call is TRBV28, the J call TRBJ2-5, with D unclear. The V end lost 10 bases, the J end lost 1 base, and 22 bases lay between the germline ends. This CDR3 is 16 amino acids long. Looked up from germline, CDR1 is MDHEN and CDR2 is SYDVKM. CDR3 bases: TGTGCCACCCTATCGTGGGCACTGCTCAGCCAAGAGACCCAGTACTTC. This encodes CATLSWALLSQETQYF.

The gene calls are TRBV6-5 and TRBJ2-5; a weak D match, TRBD1 (5 bases). The germline gives CDR1 MNHEY, CDR2 SVGAGI. The V gene lost 0 bases and the J gene lost 4 bases, with 9 bases spanning the gap. The CDR3 consists of 14 residues. The CDR3 protein is CASSYSGRGETQYF. CDR3 DNA: TGTGCCAGCAGTTACTCGGGGCGTGGAGAGACCCAGTACTTC.

This chain connects TRBV9 to TRBJ2-1; no definite D call. V was pared by 0 bases and J by 9 bases, with 10 bases between. This CDR3 contains 13 residues. CDR1 SGDLS and CDR2 YYNGEE come from the germline V gene. The CDR3 sequence is CASSVGLDFEQFF. CDR3 DNA: TGTGCCAGCAGCGTAGGTCTAGATTTTGAGCAGTTCTTC.

The V call is TRBV6-1, the J call TRBJ2-7; D call uncertain. There are 10 residues in the CDR3. The ends were cut back, 6 bases at V and 4 bases at J, with 4 bases in the middle. CDR1 is MNHNS, CDR2 SASEGT, per germline. DNA of the CDR3: TGTGCCAGCAGCCGTTACGAGCAGTACTTC. Translating it yields CASSRYEQYF.